A selection of T cell receptor beta chains follows, all from one sample in a study of blood T cell repertoires in COVID-19. Only in-frame clones appear in the TCRdb table, and some are missing; sequencing was by immunoSEQ multiplex PCR. The table shows a few hundred thousand clones, with roughly 90% occurring only once. Sequenced sample: peripheral blood. The receptor source for this set is a man between 18 and 35 years old with COVID-19, enrolled during active disease. Both conserved end residues are part of each CDR3. A D gene is named only where the DNA matches it firmly. The listing skips clone size in some rows; elsewhere it reads once, few, many or a size class.

.	TRBV14	TRBJ2-7	.	TGTGCCAGCAGCCAATACCTAGCTATCTCCTACGAGCAGTACTTC	CASSQYLAISYEQYF
.	TRBV5-5	TRBJ2-7	.	TGTGCCAGCAGCCTCGGGATGTTTTCGTACGAGCAGTACTTC	CASSLGMFSYEQYF
TRBD1	TRBV27	TRBJ2-4	.	TGTGCCAGCAGTTTCTCAGGGGGCATGGGAAACATTCAGTACTTC	CASSFSGGMGNIQYF
TRBD2	TRBV5-1	TRBJ2-1	.	TGCGCCAGCAGCCTCGGCCGGGGTAGAGCGGGGTACAATGAGCAGTTCTTC	CASSLGRGRAGYNEQFF
TRBD2	TRBV29-1	TRBJ2-1	.	TGCAGCGTTTCATATGGACTAGCGGGGGTCAATGAGCAGTTCTTC	CSVSYGLAGVNEQFF
TRBD1	TRBV19	TRBJ2-5	.	TGTGCCAGTAGTATAGGGGCCAGGGGGCGGGAGACCCAGTACTTC	CASSIGARGRETQYF
TRBD2	TRBV28	TRBJ2-1	.	TGTGCCAGCAGTCGCCATACTAGCGGGAGGTGGAATGAGCAGTTCTTC	CASSRHTSGRWNEQFF
TRBD1	TRBV5-6	TRBJ2-6	.	TGTGCCTCCTCGCCCGGACAGGTGGTCGGGGCCAACGTCCTGACTTTC	CASSPGQVVGANVLTF
.	TRBV2	TRBJ1-1	.	TGTGCCAGCAGTCCCGGGACATTGAACACTGAAGCTTTCTTT	CASSPGTLNTEAFF
.	TRBV3-1/TRBV3-2	TRBJ2-7	.	TGTGCCAGCAGCCAAGACAGGTACGAGCAGTACTTC	CASSQDRYEQYF
.	TRBV6-4	TRBJ2-2	once	TGTGCCAGCAGTGGGGGCTCCACCGGGGAGCTGTTTTTT	CASSGGSTGELFF
.	TRBV30	TRBJ1-1	.	TGTGCCTGGAGTGAGGTGAAACAGGGTAACACTGAAGCTTTCTTT	CAWSEVKQGNTEAFF
TRBD1	TRBV19	TRBJ1-2	.	TGTGCCAGTAGTATATCACAAGGACAGGTCTATGGCTACACCTTC	CASSISQGQVYGYTF
TRBD1	TRBV6-5	TRBJ2-1	.	TGTGCCAGCAGTCCCGACCGGGACAGGGACAATGAGCAGTTCTTC	CASSPDRDRDNEQFF
.	TRBV7-9	TRBJ2-1	.	TGTGCCAGCAGCTTAGCGCGGCTAACCGACAATGAGCAGTTCTTC	CASSLARLTDNEQFF
TRBD2	TRBV4-2	TRBJ2-3	.	TGTGCCAGCAGCCAAGATCTAGCGGGGGCCTTCACAGATACGCAGTATTTT	CASSQDLAGAFTDTQYF
.	TRBV3-1/TRBV3-2	TRBJ2-5	once	TGTGCCAGCAGCCAATCCCCGGGGGGCGTGGAGACCCAGTACTTC	CASSQSPGGVETQYF
.	TRBV27	TRBJ2-7	.	TGTGCCAGCAGTTTACGGGGAAGTCCCTACGAGCAGTACTTC	CASSLRGSPYEQYF
TRBD1	TRBV27	TRBJ2-7	.	TGTGCCAGCAGTCCGGGACAGGGGGCATCCTACGAGCAGTACTTC	CASSPGQGASYEQYF
TRBD2	TRBV7-3	TRBJ2-2	.	TGTGCCAGCAGCTCGGGACTAGCGGGGTCGAACACCGGGGAGCTGTTTTTT	CASSSGLAGSNTGELFF
.	TRBV27	TRBJ1-6	.	TGTGCCAGCAGTTTGGACACTGCTAATTCACCCCTCCACTTT	CASSLDTANSPLHF
.	TRBV5-1	TRBJ2-5	.	TGCGCCAGCAGCTTGTCTAGCCAGCAAGAGACCCAGTACTTC	CASSLSSQQETQYF
.	TRBV5-1	TRBJ1-3	.	TGCGCCAGCAGCTTGGACAGCGGCTCTGGAAACACCATATATTTT	CASSLDSGSGNTIYF
.	TRBV30	TRBJ2-5	.	TGTGCCTGGAGCGGGGACTGGGAGACCCAGTACTTC	CAWSGDWETQYF
.	TRBV5-4	TRBJ2-1	.	TGTGCCAGCAGCCCATCGACTAGGCCGTCTTTGGGACAGTTCTTC	CASSPSTRPSLGQFF
TRBD2	TRBV29-1	TRBJ2-1	.	TGCAGCGTTATGGCGGGAGGAGAAAAGCAGTTCTTC	CSVMAGGEKQFF
TRBD1	TRBV3-1/TRBV3-2	TRBJ1-6	.	TGTGCCAGCAGCCAAGGTTACAGGGGTTCACCCCTCCACTTT	CASSQGYRGSPLHF
TRBD1	TRBV7-9	TRBJ2-1	.	TGTGCCAGCAGCTTAGTGGGCCGAGGGGGCGCAAACAATGAGCAGTTCTTC	CASSLVGRGGANNEQFF
.	TRBV15	TRBJ2-7	few	TGTGCCACCAGCAGAGATGACTTCATCTCCTACGAGCAGTACTTC	CATSRDDFISYEQYF
.	TRBV25-1	TRBJ2-1	.	TGTGCCAGCAGTGAATCGCTCGGGCAGGGTTTCAATGAGCAGTTCTTC	CASSESLGQGFNEQFF
.	TRBV11-1	TRBJ2-7	.	TGTGCCAGCAGCCTCACAGGGAATCAAGCCTACGAGCAGTACTTC	CASSLTGNQAYEQYF